The next 15 T cell receptor beta chains were all read from a single sample in a study of T cell repertoires in cytomegalovirus infection. TCRdb called the reads again in MiXCR, with one record for every CDR3 protein. Of 200,000 or so distinct CDR3 sequences detected, under 30% appear once; the ten largest clones hold 30% to 35%. Specimen: PBMCs. These receptors all stem from a human donor in good health (CMV status not recorded). Some clones in this sample may be carry-over from other donors' samples.

In its sample, this clonotype was seen a few times. The chain uses TRBV7-4 and TRBJ2-5; D possibly corresponds to TRBD1 (6 bases). The CDR3 runs 13 residues. Trimming cost V 2 bases and J 3 bases, with 7 bases left between them. Looked up from germline, CDR1 is SGHVT and CDR2 is SQSDAQ. CDR3 protein: CASSLQGKETQYF. The CDR3, as DNA: TGTGCCAGCAGCTTACAGGGGAAAGAGACCCAGTACTTC.

This clonotype has more than one count but fewer than ten. The J gene is TRBJ1-2, the V gene TRBV4-1, with D unclear. The CDR3 loop spans 14 amino acids. V was trimmed by 2 bases and J by 1 base, leaving 8 bases between them. CDR1 and CDR2 from the germline V gene are MGHRA and YSYEKL. The CDR3 DNA reads as TGCGCCAGCAGCCAACCGATACATAACTATGGCTACACCTTC. It codes for CASSQPIHNYGYTF.

The chain links TRBV23-1 to TRBJ2-7; 8 bases agree with TRBD1. TRBV23-1 is labeled an ORF, and its function is uncertain. This CDR3 has 14 residues. The junction had 9 bases not matched to a gene; V was cut back by 8 bases and J by 3 bases. CDR3 loop: CASSPVGQGYEQYF. The DNA of the CDR3 is TGCGCCAGCTCCCCGGTAGGACAGGGCTACGAGCAGTACTTC.

This clonotype has just a few counts. The V call is TRBV7-3, the J call TRBJ2-7; 8 nucleotides agree with TRBD2. Germline CDR1 is SGHTA and CDR2 is FQGTGA. This CDR3 contains 14 residues. Trimming took 2 bases from V and 4 from J; bases not matched to a gene: 4. This chain's CDR3 is CASSLGAGAYEQYF. The CDR3 bases are TGTGCCAGCAGCTTAGGAGCGGGGGCGTACGAGCAGTACTTC. The whole variable domain, filled in from reference TRBV7-3 and TRBJ2-7, reads GAGVSQTPSNKVTEKGKYVELRCDPISGHTALYWYRQSLGQGPEFLIYFQGTGAADDSGLPNDRFFAVRPEGSVSTLKIQRTERGDSAVYLCASSLGAGAYEQYFGPGTRLTVT.

This chain joins TRBV7-3 and TRBJ1-1, with D perhaps matching TRBD1 (5 bases). Deletions cut 4 bases from V and 6 bases from J, with 21 bases between. Looked up from germline, CDR1 is SGHTA and CDR2 is FQGTGA. The CDR3 loop spans 16 amino acids. The CDR3 reads CASSSRRGRGVAEAFF. As DNA, the CDR3 is TGTGCCAGCAGCTCTCGGCGGGGGAGGGGTGTTGCTGAAGCTTTCTTT. Full variable domain (rest looked up from reference TRBV7-3 and TRBJ1-1): GAGVSQTPSNKVTEKGKYVELRCDPISGHTALYWYRQSLGQGPEFLIYFQGTGAADDSGLPNDRFFAVRPEGSVSTLKIQRTERGDSAVYLCASSSRRGRGVAEAFFGQGTRLTVV.

This clonotype was seen ten or more times. This chain uses TRBV7-2 with TRBJ1-2; 9 bases align to TRBD1. Germline CDR1 is SGHTA and CDR2 is FQGNSA. CDR3 length: 15 amino acids. V gave up 5 bases and J gave up 8 bases; unmatched junction bases: 12. The CDR3 spells CASSPWTGEQGGYTF. The CDR3 DNA sequence: TGTGCCAGCAGCCCCTGGACAGGGGAACAGGGCGGCTACACCTTC.

This clonotype was detected a few times. The chain couples TRBV7-3 to TRBJ2-2, with D possibly being TRBD2 (6 bases). Per germline, CDR1 SGHTA and CDR2 FQGTGA. The V gene lost 5 bases and the J gene lost 2 bases, with 12 bases spanning the gap. CDR3 length equals 15 residues. CDR3 DNA sequence: TGTGCCAGCAGCGCCGGGACTTTCAACACCGGGGAGCTGTTTTTT. Translating it yields CASSAGTFNTGELFF.

The chain carries TRBV7-6 and TRBJ2-7; weak D call: TRBD2 (7 bases). Germline CDR1 reads SGHVS; CDR2 reads FNYEAQ. This CDR3 region has 15 residues. V was clipped by 7 bases and J by 3 bases, with 19 bases between them. The CDR3 DNA sequence: TGTGCCAGCACTCAAGGGCGGGGGCCTAACTACGAGCAGTACTTC. As protein: CASTQGRGPNYEQYF.

The DNA for the CDR3 is TGCAGTGCTAGAGGAGGGGGAGGAGAGGGCGCAAACTCCTATAATTCACCCCTCCACTTT. Protein: CSARGGGGEGANSYNSPLHF. This chain uses TRBV20-1 with TRBJ1-6, with D tentatively TRBD1 (6 bases). In germline, CDR1 is DFQATT, CDR2 SNEGSKA (reference sequence). The length of the CDR3 is 20 residues. Trimming took off 1 base at V and 0 bases at J, with 22 bases between the two ends.

V gene TRBV3-1 combines with J gene TRBJ2-3; 10 bases line up with TRBD1. This CDR3 is built from 14 residues. The V gene's germline CDR1 is LGHDT and CDR2 YNNKEL (reference sequence). Trimming took 7 bases from V and 1 from J; bases not matched to a gene: 2. CDR3 sequence: CASTGTGGTDTQYF. The CDR3 DNA reads as TGTGCCAGCACCGGGACAGGGGGCACAGATACGCAGTATTTT.

This clonotype was found a few times. The genes are TRBV7-4 and TRBJ1-4; TRBD1 is a possible D gene (6 bases). CDR1 is SGHVT, CDR2 SQSDAQ, per germline. V was clipped by 5 bases and J by 3 bases, with 10 bases between them. This CDR3 spans 14 amino acids. The CDR3 loop reads CASSKQGANEKLFF. In DNA, the CDR3 is TGTGCCAGCAGCAAACAGGGAGCTAATGAAAAACTGTTTTTT.

V and J are TRBV29-1 and TRBJ2-7; 9 positions agree with TRBD2. The CDR3 is 12 amino acids. Germline CDR1 is SQVTM and CDR2 is ANQGSEA. V trimming: 8 bases; J trimming: 3 bases; junction bases outside the gene matches: 5. CDR3: CSSLTSGYEQYF. The CDR3 nucleotides read TGCAGCTCCCTGACTAGCGGCTACGAGCAGTACTTC.

V and J are TRBV20-1 and TRBJ1-6; 10 bases align to TRBD1. This CDR3 is built from 14 residues. The trim removed 1 base at V and 10 bases at J, leaving 4 bases unmatched. Germline loops: CDR1 DFQATT, CDR2 SNEGSKA (reference sequence). In DNA form, the CDR3 reads TGCAGTGCTAGAGTCGGGACAGGGGACTCACCCCTCCACTTT. It yields the protein CSARVGTGDSPLHF.

The V call is TRBV4-3, the J call TRBJ1-2; D gene unclear. The CDR3 spans 13 residues. The V gene lost 2 bases and the J gene lost 0 bases, with 4 bases spanning the gap. Germline CDR1 is LGHNA and CDR2 is YSLEER. In DNA, the CDR3 is TGCGCCAGCAGCCAACAGACTAACTATGGCTACACCTTC. Amino acids: CASSQQTNYGYTF.

A few counts support this clonotype. V usage is TRBV12-3 or TRBV12-4 and J usage is TRBJ1-2; 9 bases are a match to TRBD1. The CDR3 sequence is 15 residues long. Unmatched junction bases numbered 5, after V lost 2 bases and J lost 4 bases. As DNA, the CDR3 is TGTGCCAGCAGTTTATCAAACAGGGGGCCCTATGGCTACACCTTC. This codes for CASSLSNRGPYGYTF.